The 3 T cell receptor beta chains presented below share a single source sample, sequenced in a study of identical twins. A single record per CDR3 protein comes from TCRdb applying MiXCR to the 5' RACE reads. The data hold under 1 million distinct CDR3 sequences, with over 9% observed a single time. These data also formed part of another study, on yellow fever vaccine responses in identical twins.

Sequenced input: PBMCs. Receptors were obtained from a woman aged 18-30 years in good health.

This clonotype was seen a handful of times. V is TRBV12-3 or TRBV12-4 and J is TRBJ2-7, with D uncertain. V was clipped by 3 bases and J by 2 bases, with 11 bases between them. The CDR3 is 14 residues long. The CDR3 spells CASSLNEPPYEQYV. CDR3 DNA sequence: TGTGCCAGCAGTTTGAATGAACCCCCCTACGAGCAGTACGTC.

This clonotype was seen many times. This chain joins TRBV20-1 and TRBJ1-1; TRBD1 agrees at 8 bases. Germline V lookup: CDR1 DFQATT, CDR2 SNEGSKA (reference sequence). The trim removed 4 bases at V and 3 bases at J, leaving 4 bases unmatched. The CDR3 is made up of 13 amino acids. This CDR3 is CSANGQGHTEAFF. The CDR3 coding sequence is TGCAGTGCTAACGGACAGGGTCACACTGAAGCTTTCTTT.

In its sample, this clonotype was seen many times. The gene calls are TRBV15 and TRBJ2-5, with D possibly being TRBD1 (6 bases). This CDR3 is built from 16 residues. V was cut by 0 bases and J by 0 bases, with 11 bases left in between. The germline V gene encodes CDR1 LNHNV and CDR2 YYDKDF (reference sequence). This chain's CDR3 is CATSRDRDTDQETQYF. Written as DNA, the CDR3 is TGTGCCACCAGCAGAGATCGGGACACCGACCAAGAGACCCAGTACTTC.